Below are 9 T cell receptor beta chains sequenced from a single sample in a study of blood T cell repertoires in COVID-19. Sequencing used immunoSEQ multiplex PCR; TCRdb keeps in-frame clones, though not all of them. The data contain 100,000 to 150,000 clones, roughly 88% of them singletons. Sequencing was performed on peripheral blood. The receptor set was obtained from a man in his fifties with acute or convalescent COVID-19.

V is TRBV7-8 and J is TRBJ1-5; 8 nucleotides agree with TRBD1. The ends lost 5 bases at V and 2 bases at J; junction bases unmatched: 2. The CDR3 contains 14 residues. In germline, CDR1 is SGHVS, CDR2 FQNEAQ. This CDR3 reads CASSQTGGNQPQHF. The CDR3 nucleotides read TGTGCCAGCAGCCAGACAGGGGGCAATCAGCCCCAGCATTTT.

The chain couples TRBV7-2 to TRBJ2-7; TRBD2 matches at 11 bases. CDR3 length equals 16 residues. Germline CDR1 and CDR2: SGHTA and FQGNSA. J was trimmed by 7 bases and V by 5 bases; bases with no gene match: 13. CDR3 in DNA: TGTGCCAGCAGCCCGGACCATAGCGGGAGGGCCGGTGAGCAGTACTTC. Amino acid sequence: CASSPDHSGRAGEQYF.

This clone was picked up a small number of times. The chain recombines TRBV6-5 with TRBJ2-7; the match to TRBD2 covers 8 bases. V was pared by 2 bases and J by 2 bases, with 8 bases of the junction left unmatched. The CDR3 sequence is 16 residues long. Germline V gene data show CDR1 as MNHEY and CDR2 as SVGAGI. Here the CDR3 DNA reads TGTGCCAGCAGTTACCGGGGAGCGGGAGAAACCTACGAGCAGTACTTC. Its translation: CASSYRGAGETYEQYF.

CDR3 sequence (DNA): TGTGCCAGCAGCCCGGGACTAGCGACCACAGATACGCAGTATTTT. Protein sequence: CASSPGLATTDTQYF. The gene calls are TRBV5-6 and TRBJ2-3; 10 bases agree with TRBD2. The length of the CDR3 is 15 residues. Germline-derived CDR1 and CDR2 are SGHDT and YYEEEE. V lost 4 bases and J lost 2; bases outside the gene matches: 4.

The rearrangement joins TRBV12-3 or TRBV12-4 to TRBJ1-4, with 9 positions matching TRBD1. J was trimmed by 8 bases and V by 5 bases; bases with no gene match: 3. This CDR3 region has 13 residues. The CDR3 bases are TGTGCCAGCAGTGGACAGGGGAGGGAAAAACTGTTTTTT. It codes for CASSGQGREKLFF.

The table lists this clone with a count of one. The chain links TRBV19 to TRBJ2-1, with a weak D call TRBD2 (6 bases). The CDR3 runs 18 residues. Looked up from germline, CDR1 is LNHDA and CDR2 is SQIVND (reference sequence). V was clipped by 6 bases and J by 0 bases, with 21 bases between them. The CDR3 DNA sequence: TGTGCCAGTAGAGGACGTAGGCCGGGACTGGACTCCTACAATGAGCAGTTCTTC. Encoded protein: CASRGRRPGLDSYNEQFF. Variable domain in full (rest from reference TRBV19 and TRBJ2-1): DGGITQSPKYLFRKEGQNVTLSCEQNLNHDAMYWYRQDPGQGLRLIYYSQIVNDFQKGDIAEGYSVSREKKESFPLTVTSAQKNPTAFYLCASRGRRPGLDSYNEQFFGPGTRLTVL.

J is TRBJ1-6 and V is TRBV5-1; tentative D call: TRBD1 (6 bases). The ends were cut back, 0 bases at V and 5 bases at J, with 12 bases in the middle. CDR1 and CDR2 (germline): SGHRS, YFSETQ. The CDR3 extends over 16 amino acids. CDR3 sequence (DNA): TGCGCCAGCAGCTTGGGACAGGTGGCTAATAATTCACCCCTCCACTTT. It encodes CASSLGQVANNSPLHF. The full variable domain, with the rest looked up from reference TRBV5-1 and TRBJ1-6, is KAGVTQTPRYLIKTRGQQVTLSCSPISGHRSVSWYQQTPGQGLQFLFEYFSETQRNKGNFPGRFSGRQFSNSRSEMNVSTLELGDSALYLCASSLGQVANNSPLHFGNGTRLTVT.

V gene TRBV5-1 combines with J gene TRBJ2-2; tentatively, D is TRBD1 (6 bases). This CDR3 region has 14 residues. Per the germline V gene, CDR1 is SGHRS and CDR2 is YFSETQ. V shed 2 bases and J shed 7 bases, with 12 bases lying between them. The CDR3 bases are TGCGCCAGCAGCTTAGGGACACCGGGCGGGGAGCTGTTTTTT. This sequence encodes CASSLGTPGGELFF.

CDR3 coding DNA: TGTGCCAGCAGCTTAGCGGTTGGAGCTTACCAAGAGACCCAGTACTTC. It codes for CASSLAVGAYQETQYF. J is TRBJ2-5 and V is TRBV11-1; D remains ambiguous. Germline CDR1 is SGHAT and CDR2 is FQDESV (reference sequence). The length of the CDR3 is 16 residues. V gave up 0 bases and J gave up 0 bases, with 11 bases separating them.